Listed below are T cell receptor beta chains from one sample, sequenced in a study of blood T cells in healthy people across ages. MiXCR was run by TCRdb on the 5' RACE reads, yielding one entry per CDR3 protein. The repertoire holds about 400,000 distinct CDR3 sequences, with 45% to 60% as singletons. Source material: blood. The origin of the receptors is a man between 60 and 70 years old in good health. Each CDR3 is given without its conserved first and last residue. Fields, in order: CDR3 length, D gene, J gene, V gene, CDR3 protein. A D gene is named only where the DNA matches it firmly.

length: 11; D: .; J: TRBJ1-2; V: TRBV12-3/TRBV12-4; CDR3: ASRDSNDYGYT
length: 12; D: .; J: TRBJ1-2; V: TRBV20-1; CDR3: SARAVGVNYGYT
length: 11; D: .; J: TRBJ2-1; V: TRBV29-1; CDR3: SVAGRLDDEQF
length: 14; D: TRBD2; J: TRBJ2-3; V: TRBV7-2; CDR3: ASSLVPAGAPDTQY
length: 14; D: TRBD2; J: TRBJ2-7; V: TRBV10-3; CDR3: AISESRGLDFYEQY
length: 14; D: TRBD2; J: TRBJ2-1; V: TRBV6-2/TRBV6-3; CDR3: ASSYSTLAGFDEQF
length: 13; D: .; J: TRBJ1-2; V: TRBV5-6; CDR3: ASSFNRVPNYGYT
length: 17; D: .; J: TRBJ2-4; V: TRBV14; CDR3: ASSQAPHVAGEAKNIQY
length: 11; D: .; J: TRBJ1-2; V: TRBV11-2; CDR3: ASSLNQNYGYT
length: 10; D: TRBD1; J: TRBJ1-2; V: TRBV29-1; CDR3: SVTGGADGYT
length: 14; D: TRBD2; J: TRBJ2-1; V: TRBV7-2; CDR3: ASRGPTAGVHNEQF
length: 14; D: TRBD1; J: TRBJ2-1; V: TRBV7-3; CDR3: ASSLGGQGRLNEQF
length: 12; D: .; J: TRBJ2-1; V: TRBV20-1; CDR3: SARRGGGRNEQF
length: 11; D: .; J: TRBJ2-1; V: TRBV20-1; CDR3: SARDSTSNEQF
length: 13; D: TRBD2; J: TRBJ2-7; V: TRBV5-1; CDR3: ASSPGGGSLYEQY
length: 12; D: .; J: TRBJ2-2; V: TRBV4-2; CDR3: ASSQAGETGELF
length: 12; D: .; J: TRBJ1-2; V: TRBV6-5; CDR3: ASSYESRGYGYT
length: 14; D: TRBD2; J: TRBJ2-5; V: TRBV28; CDR3: ASGLWGLAGGGEQY
length: 12; D: TRBD1; J: TRBJ2-7; V: TRBV6-2/TRBV6-3; CDR3: ASMEQGLPYEQY
length: 11; D: TRBD1; J: TRBJ2-4; V: TRBV12-3/TRBV12-4; CDR3: ASRKQGVKEQY
length: 12; D: .; J: TRBJ2-6; V: TRBV20-1; CDR3: SARVGSGANVLT
length: 14; D: .; J: TRBJ1-6; V: TRBV3-1; CDR3: ASSPTRRLMDSPLH
length: 14; D: .; J: TRBJ1-2; V: TRBV3-1; CDR3: ASSQAGGQGNYGYT
length: 14; D: TRBD1; J: TRBJ1-5; V: TRBV4-1; CDR3: ASSQEGTGIGQPQH
length: 13; D: .; J: .; V: TRBV28; CDR3: ASRTGTPRNYEQY
length: 9; D: .; J: TRBJ2-5; V: TRBV29-1; CDR3: SVAGTETQY
length: 11; D: .; J: TRBJ2-5; V: TRBV18; CDR3: ASSPYDGETQY
length: 14; D: TRBD2; J: .; V: TRBV4-2; CDR3: ASSQDLAASGNIQY
length: 11; D: .; J: TRBJ1-2; V: TRBV30; CDR3: AWSYQTEKLYT
length: 13; D: .; J: TRBJ2-7; V: TRBV20-1; CDR3: SARAPKDPSYGQY
length: 11; D: TRBD2; J: TRBJ2-5; V: TRBV29-1; CDR3: SVEAGGQETQY
length: 11; D: TRBD1; J: TRBJ1-5; V: TRBV7-2; CDR3: ASRRDSNQPQH
length: 11; D: .; J: TRBJ2-1; V: TRBV21-1; CDR3: ATTGDSYNEQF
length: 10; D: .; J: TRBJ2-5; V: TRBV30; CDR3: AWSAGEETQY
length: 11; D: .; J: TRBJ2-7; V: TRBV7-9; CDR3: ASSPSPHGEQY
length: 12; D: TRBD1; J: TRBJ1-2; V: TRBV5-1; CDR3: ASSMTGANYGYT
length: 17; D: TRBD2; J: TRBJ2-7; V: TRBV3-1; CDR3: ASSLERTSGARVSYEQY
length: 12; D: .; J: TRBJ2-1; V: TRBV29-1; CDR3: SVGGDDSYNEQF